This entry features one T cell receptor (beta chain) sequence. In the authors' workflow: Reference gene primer amplification gave estimated nucleated cell counts. Produced via immunoSEQ multiplex PCR; TCRdb's table is partial and in-frame only. That table gives V, J and clone size, and the DNA gave D and trimming. In the table there are under 300,000 clones, under 85% of which are singletons. The germline CDR1 and CDR2 sequences are SNHLY and FYNNEI. The V gene lost 0 bases and the J gene lost 4 bases, with 10 bases spanning the gap. This CDR3 has 15 amino acids. The record originates from a study of blood T cell repertoires in COVID-19. The wider study: Samples taken during acute and convalescent COVID-19 were collected in the United States, Italy and Spain. The cDNA or gDNA used as material had been derived from T cells, B-cell-depleted T cells, or PBMCs.

Sample: peripheral blood. This sequence joins TRBV2 and TRBJ1-5; D is ambiguous. This clonotype originated in a woman between 35 and 50 years old with active or convalescent COVID-19. CDR3 sequence: CASSEASLRNQPQHF. The CDR3 nucleotides are TGTGCCAGCAGTGAAGCTTCCCTCAGGAATCAGCCCCAGCATTTT.